This TCR beta chain was recovered during a study of T cell responses to AZD1222 COVID-19 vaccine. Study at large: Second doses that came at about 4 or about 12 weeks were put together. Whole-study results and caveats: Seropositivity was recorded at baseline in only a handful of AZD1222 recipients. Reportedly, nearly half of unique spike TCRs recognized epitopes outside B.1.351/B.1.1.7 mutations. Mapped onto spike, vaccine-associated CD4 TCRs spanned it and were dominant at 160-218 and 743-854.

For this clone: Its antigen is unidentified.

The method was immunoSEQ multiplex PCR; TCRdb's version includes in-frame clones alone and lacks a portion of them. The sample includes 96,000 or so clones, around 90% of them seen just once. This sequence was found in an adult in good health. Sequencing used peripheral blood, obtained on day 0 of AZD1222 vaccination.

CDR3 amino acids: CASSFRDEQYF. The CDR3 coding sequence is TGTGCCAGCAGTTTCAGGGACGAGCAGTACTTC. The rearrangement uses TRBV28 and TRBJ2-7; tentative D call: TRBD1 (5 bases). The CDR3 is 11 amino acids. Per the germline V gene, CDR1 is MDHEN and CDR2 is SYDVKM. V lost 3 bases and J 5 bases, leaving 5 bases between the germline ends.